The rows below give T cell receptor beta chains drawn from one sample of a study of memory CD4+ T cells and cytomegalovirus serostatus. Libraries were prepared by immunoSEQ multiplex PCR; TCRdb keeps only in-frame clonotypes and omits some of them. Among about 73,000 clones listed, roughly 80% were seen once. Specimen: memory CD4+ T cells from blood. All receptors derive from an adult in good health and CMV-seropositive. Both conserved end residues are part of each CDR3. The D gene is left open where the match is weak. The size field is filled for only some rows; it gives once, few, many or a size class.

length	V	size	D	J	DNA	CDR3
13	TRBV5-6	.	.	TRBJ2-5	TGTGCCAGCAGCTTCGGACGGTTTGGGACCCAGTACTTC	CASSFGRFGTQYF
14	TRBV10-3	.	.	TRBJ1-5	TGTGCCATCAGTGAGTCTCCGGAGGATCAGCCCCAGCATTTT	CAISESPEDQPQHF
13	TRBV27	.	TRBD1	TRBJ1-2	TGTGCCAGCAGTTTCCGACAGGGTCTTGGCTACACCTTC	CASSFRQGLGYTF
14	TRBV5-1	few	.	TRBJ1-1	TGCGCCAGCAGCTCCGCGACGGCAAGAGAGGAAGCTTTCTTT	CASSSATAREEAFF
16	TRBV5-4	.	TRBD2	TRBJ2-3	TGTGCCAGCAGCGAAGGGACTAGCGGGAGGGCAGATACGCAGTATTTT	CASSEGTSGRADTQYF
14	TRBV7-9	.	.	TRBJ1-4	TGTGCCAGCAGCGCTGACGGATATAATGAAAAACTGTTTTTT	CASSADGYNEKLFF
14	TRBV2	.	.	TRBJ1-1	TGTGCCAGCAGCCGCCTGAAAGTTGGCACTGAAGCTTTCTTT	CASSRLKVGTEAFF
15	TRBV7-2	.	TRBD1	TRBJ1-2	TGTGCCAGCAGCCTCGGGACAGCCCGCGTCTATGGCTACACCTTC	CASSLGTARVYGYTF
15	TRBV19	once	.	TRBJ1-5	TGTGCCAGTAGTATAGGGCCCCAAAGCTTTCAGCCCCAGCATTTT	CASSIGPQSFQPQHF
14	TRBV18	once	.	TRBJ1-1	TGTGCCAGCTCAACTGGCAACGGGGACACTGAAGCTTTCTTT	CASSTGNGDTEAFF
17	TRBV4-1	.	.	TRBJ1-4	TGCGCCAGCAGCCTCCGGTTGGGGGAAGGGACTAATGAAAAACTGTTTTTT	CASSLRLGEGTNEKLFF
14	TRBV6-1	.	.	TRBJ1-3	TGTGCCAGCATATCGAGGGGTTCTGGAAACACCATATATTTT	CASISRGSGNTIYF
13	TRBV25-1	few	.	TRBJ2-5	TGTGCCAGCAGTGATCGGGGATCAGAGACCCAGTACTTC	CASSDRGSETQYF
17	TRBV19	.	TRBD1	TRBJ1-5	TGTGCCAGTAGTACAGACTCCCGGACAGGGGGCATACAGCCCCAGCATTTT	CASSTDSRTGGIQPQHF
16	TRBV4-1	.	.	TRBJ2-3	TGCGCCAGCAGCTATCCTGGCAGGGAGAGGACAGATACGCAGTATTTT	CASSYPGRERTDTQYF
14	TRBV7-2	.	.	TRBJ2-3	TGTGCCAGCAGCCGACGGACGGGCACAGATACGCAGTATTTT	CASSRRTGTDTQYF
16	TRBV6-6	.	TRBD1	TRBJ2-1	TGTGCCAGCAGACCCCCCGGACAGGGGGCTTACAATGAGCAGTTCTTC	CASRPPGQGAYNEQFF
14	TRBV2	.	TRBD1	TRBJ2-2	TGTGCCACATCAGGGGGACCGAACACCGGGGAGCTGTTTTTT	CATSGGPNTGELFF
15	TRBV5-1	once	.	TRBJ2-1	TGCGCCAGCTCCTACACGGATGGAAATACGGGTGAGCAGTTCTTC	CASSYTDGNTGEQFF
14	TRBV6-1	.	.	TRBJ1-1	TGTGCCAGCAGTGAAGTAGGGGCACCGGGGGGAGCTTTCTTT	CASSEVGAPGGAFF